The rows below give T cell receptor beta chains drawn from one sample of a study of cytomegalovirus exposure and HLA in healthy donors. Profiling relied on immunoSEQ multiplex PCR, and the TCRdb table lists in-frame clones only, not all of them. The table records 95,000 or so clones, about 76% of them present only once. Sequenced sample: PBMCs. The receptors shown here come from a middle-aged woman in good health and CMV-seronegative. CDR3s include the opening cysteine and the closing phenylalanine or tryptophan. Fields, in order: J gene, clone size, V gene, D gene, CDR3 protein, CDR3 DNA. D genes are given only for firm matches. Only part of the rows carry a size: once, few, many, or a class if the clone is expanded.

TRBJ2-7 - TRBV19 - CASSGTADYEQYF TGTGCCAGTAGTGGGACTGCGGACTACGAGCAGTACTTC
TRBJ1-2 - TRBV5-1 TRBD1 CASSSGQGDYGYTF TGCGCCAGCAGCTCTGGACAGGGGGACTATGGCTACACCTTC
TRBJ2-3 few TRBV5-1 - CASSLVGRRADTQYF TGCGCCAGCAGCTTGGTTGGCAGGAGGGCAGATACGCAGTATTTT
TRBJ2-2 - TRBV9 TRBD2 CASSSYGTSGVAGELFF TGTGCCAGCAGCTCCTATGGGACTAGCGGGGTTGCCGGGGAGCTGTTTTTT
TRBJ2-7 - TRBV6-5 TRBD1 CASSYVGTANTYEQYF TGTGCCAGCAGTTACGTTGGGACAGCAAACACCTACGAGCAGTACTTC
TRBJ2-3 few TRBV6-6 TRBD2 CASSWGGGAGDTQYF TGTGCCAGCAGTTGGGGCGGGGGGGCAGGGGATACGCAGTATTTT
TRBJ1-2 - TRBV5-1 - CASSLDSGNYGYTF TGCGCCAGCAGCTTGGACTCGGGGAACTATGGCTACACCTTC
TRBJ1-1 - TRBV6-4 - CASSQEQQTEAFF TGTGCCAGCAGCCAAGAACAGCAAACCGAAGCTTTCTTT
TRBJ1-2 - TRBV29-1 - CSVEETGVFNYGYTF TGCAGCGTTGAAGAGACAGGAGTATTTAACTATGGCTACACCTTC
TRBJ2-7 - TRBV5-1 TRBD2 CASSLLAGGPSYEQYF TGCGCCAGCAGCTTGCTAGCGGGGGGACCCTCCTACGAGCAGTACTTC
TRBJ1-3 - TRBV27 TRBD1 CASRPGTGGNTIYF TGTGCCAGCAGGCCCGGGACAGGTGGAAACACCATATATTTT
TRBJ1-4 - TRBV11-1 - CASSLRPGNEKLFF TGTGCCAGCAGCCTCCGACCCGGGAATGAAAAACTGTTTTTT
TRBJ2-5 - TRBV5-1 TRBD1 CASSVGQGSRETQYF TGCGCCAGCAGCGTGGGACAGGGAAGTCGTGAGACCCAGTACTTC
TRBJ2-1 - TRBV2 TRBD2 CASYWEGLEIYNEQFF TGTGCCAGCTATTGGGAGGGACTAGAGATTTACAATGAGCAGTTCTTC
TRBJ2-2 - TRBV27 - CASRSPSTSTGELFF TGTGCCAGCAGATCACCATCGACTAGCACCGGGGAGCTGTTTTTT
TRBJ1-1 once TRBV5-3 - CARSLGPSIETEAFF TGTGCCAGAAGCTTGGGTCCGTCCATTGAGACTGAAGCTTTCTTT
TRBJ2-6 - TRBV13 - CASSLLPPIARYSGANVLTF TGTGCCAGCAGCTTACTCCCCCCTATAGCCCGGTACTCTGGGGCCAACGTCCTGACTTTC
TRBJ1-5 once TRBV9 TRBD1 CASSADRESQPQHF TGTGCCAGCAGCGCAGACAGGGAAAGTCAGCCCCAGCATTTT
TRBJ2-5 - TRBV11-1 TRBD2 CASSSGLAPKTQYF TGTGCCAGCAGCTCGGGACTAGCTCCCAAGACCCAGTACTTC
TRBJ2-1 - TRBV29-1 TRBD2 CSLGLAVTNEQFF TGCAGCCTGGGGCTAGCGGTTACCAATGAGCAGTTCTTC
TRBJ2-5 few TRBV9 TRBD2 CASSSRGRGGRETQYF TGTGCCAGCAGCTCAAGGGGGCGGGGGGGCCGAGAGACCCAGTACTTC
TRBJ1-5 - TRBV28 - CASTGRGSGQPQHF TGTGCCAGCACCGGTCGCGGTTCCGGACAGCCCCAGCATTTT
TRBJ1-1 - TRBV29-1 TRBD1 CSVGTGGPNTEAFF TGCAGCGTGGGGACAGGGGGGCCGAACACTGAAGCTTTCTTT
TRBJ1-1 - TRBV5-6 - CASSLGLGSTEAFF TGTGCCAGCAGCTTAGGGCTTGGGAGCACTGAAGCTTTCTTT
TRBJ1-2 - TRBV6-1 TRBD1 CASRKGGQEIYGYTF TGTGCCAGCAGGAAAGGGGGACAGGAGATTTATGGCTACACCTTC
TRBJ2-7 - TRBV6-1 TRBD1 CASSDPRDRLTYEQYF TGTGCCAGCAGTGACCCCCGGGACAGGTTGACCTACGAGCAGTACTTC
TRBJ1-6 - TRBV4-3 - CASSQELWRDSPLHF TGCGCCAGCAGCCAAGAACTGTGGAGAGATTCACCCCTCCACTTT
TRBJ1-1 - TRBV7-9 - CASSFAYAGAFF TGTGCCAGCAGCTTCGCCTATGCGGGAGCTTTCTTT
TRBJ2-1 - TRBV5-1 TRBD2 CASSLTSGGSYNEQFF TGCGCCAGCAGTTTGACTAGCGGGGGGTCTTACAATGAGCAGTTCTTC
TRBJ2-7 - TRBV6-1 - CASSEEASSAPYEQYF TGTGCCAGCAGTGAAGAGGCGTCTAGCGCGCCCTACGAGCAGTACTTC
TRBJ1-1 - TRBV29-1 - CSVEGGGEAFF TGCAGCGTTGAGGGAGGTGGGGAAGCTTTCTTT
TRBJ2-3 - TRBV5-1 - CASSLNTDTQYF TGCGCCAGCAGCCTAAACACAGATACGCAGTATTTT
TRBJ1-2 - TRBV7-2 TRBD1 CASSLSRDSDGYTF TGTGCCAGCAGCTTAAGCAGGGACAGCGATGGCTACACCTTC
TRBJ2-3 few TRBV10-1 TRBD2 CASSESGTRADTQYF TGCGCCAGCAGTGAGTCGGGGACTAGAGCGGATACGCAGTATTTT
TRBJ2-5 - TRBV4-3 - CASSQDRTAQETQYF TGCGCCAGCAGCCAAGATCGCACAGCCCAAGAGACCCAGTACTTC
TRBJ1-3 - TRBV30 - CAWRSGGSGNTIYF TGTGCCTGGAGGTCAGGTGGTTCTGGAAACACCATATATTTT
TRBJ2-3 - TRBV10-2 TRBD1 CASSDGTGGPDTQYF TGCGCCAGCAGTGATGGGACAGGGGGCCCAGATACGCAGTATTTT
TRBJ2-1 - TRBV2 - CASSRLPGYNEQFF TGTGCCAGCAGTCGGCTCCCCGGGTACAATGAGCAGTTCTTC
TRBJ1-5 few TRBV25-1 - CASSAGQINQPQHF TGTGCCAGCAGCGCGGGGCAGATAAATCAGCCCCAGCATTTT
TRBJ1-5 - TRBV2 - CASSVSARGINQPQHF TGTGCCAGCAGTGTCAGTGCCAGGGGAATCAATCAGCCCCAGCATTTT
TRBJ1-5 - TRBV7-2 - CASSLGQDNQPQHF TGTGCCAGCAGCTTAGGACAGGACAATCAGCCCCAGCATTTT
TRBJ1-2 - TRBV10-2 TRBD1 CASSDSGGSGYTF TGCGCCAGCAGTGACTCAGGGGGGAGTGGCTACACCTTC
TRBJ2-7 - TRBV6-1 TRBD1 CASSEDFGQGKLAYEQYF TGTGCCAGCAGTGAGGATTTCGGACAGGGGAAGTTGGCCTACGAGCAGTACTTC
TRBJ1-1 - TRBV5-8 TRBD1 CASSQDRDTEAFF TGTGCCAGCAGCCAAGACAGGGACACTGAAGCTTTCTTT
TRBJ1-1 - TRBV6-4 - CASSLSGNTEAFF TGTGCCAGCAGCTTGTCGGGGAACACTGAAGCTTTCTTT
TRBJ1-6 - TRBV7-2 - CASSLVGAGGSPLHF TGTGCCAGCAGCTTAGTAGGGGCGGGGGGTTCACCCCTCCACTTT
TRBJ1-5 - TRBV6-1 - CASREQGNSNQPQHF TGTGCCAGCAGGGAACAGGGTAATAGCAATCAGCCCCAGCATTTT
TRBJ2-7 few TRBV7-9 - CASRRGTSYEQYF TGTGCCAGCAGGAGGGGGACCTCCTACGAGCAGTACTTC
TRBJ2-3 few TRBV5-1 - CASTVTDSTDTQYF TGCGCCAGCACCGTGACAGATAGCACAGATACGCAGTATTTT
TRBJ2-3 - TRBV15 - CATSRGGVIGDTQYF TGTGCCACCAGCAGAGGTGGAGTGATAGGTGATACGCAGTATTTT
TRBJ2-2 - TRBV7-2 TRBD2 CASSLGLAGDTGELFF TGTGCCAGCAGCTTAGGGCTAGCGGGGGACACCGGGGAGCTGTTTTTT
TRBJ2-5 - TRBV28 - CASSLPMVETQYF TGTGCCAGCAGTTTGCCTATGGTAGAGACCCAGTACTTC
TRBJ1-4 once TRBV5-1 TRBD1 CASSHGDREATNEKLFF TGCGCCAGCAGCCACGGGGACAGAGAAGCAACTAATGAAAAACTGTTTTTT
TRBJ1-5 - TRBV5-1 - CASSSWAGQPQHF TGCGCCAGCAGCTCTTGGGCGGGTCAGCCCCAGCATTTT
TRBJ1-1 - TRBV29-1 - CRVEAQNTEAFF TGCAGAGTTGAGGCCCAGAACACTGAAGCTTTCTTT
TRBJ2-7 few TRBV5-1 - CASSETGSYEQYF TGCGCCAGCAGCGAGACAGGTTCCTACGAGCAGTACTTC
TRBJ1-1 few TRBV5-4 - CASSFGGNTEAFF TGTGCCAGCAGCTTCGGGGGGAACACTGAAGCTTTCTTT